Listed below are T cell receptor beta chains from one sample, sequenced in a study of T cells after yellow fever vaccination. TCRdb processed the 5' RACE reads anew with MiXCR; each CDR3 protein has one entry. The sample has some 400,000 distinct CDR3 sequences, about 6.2% seen once. Source: PBMCs, taken 5 days after the yellow fever booster vaccination. These receptors were taken from a man aged 30-40 years who received the YFV17D yellow fever vaccine. Both conserved end residues are part of each CDR3. A D gene is named only where the DNA matches it firmly. Expanded clones get a size class; other rows say once, few or many, or leave the size out.

V gene	clone size	D gene	J gene	CDR3 protein	CDR3 DNA
TRBV28	many	.	TRBJ1-5	CASIAAAQPQHF	TGTGCCAGCATCGCCGCGGCTCAGCCCCAGCATTTT
TRBV20-1	.	.	TRBJ2-2	CCARGGSGGANTGELFF	TGCTGTGCTAGAGGCGGTAGCGGAGGCGCGAACACCGGGGAGCTGTTTTTT
TRBV29-1	.	.	TRBJ2-5	CSVSYGGPETQYF	TGCAGCGTCTCGTACGGGGGGCCAGAGACCCAGTACTTC
TRBV19	few	.	TRBJ2-2	CASRVGLGGNTGELFF	TGTGCCAGTAGAGTTGGTCTTGGCGGGAACACCGGGGAGCTGTTTTTT
TRBV25-1	few	.	TRBJ2-5	CASSSDYETQYF	TGTGCCAGCAGTTCCGACTATGAGACCCAGTACTTC
TRBV12-3/TRBV12-4	many	TRBD2	TRBJ2-5	CASSSSGPQETQYF	TGTGCCAGCAGTTCTAGCGGGCCTCAAGAGACCCAGTACTTC
TRBV11-3	many	TRBD1	TRBJ2-3	CASSSGQGSDTQYF	TGTGCCAGCAGCTCCGGACAGGGATCGGATACGCAGTATTTT
TRBV12-3/TRBV12-4	few	TRBD1	TRBJ2-1	CASSLDGQGNNEQFF	TGTGCCAGCAGTTTAGATGGACAGGGGAACAATGAGCAGTTCTTC
TRBV7-9	many	TRBD2	TRBJ2-7	CASSLAGGPRYF	TGTGCCAGCAGCTTAGCGGGAGGGCCGAGGTACTTC
TRBV24-1	.	TRBD2	TRBJ2-1	CATSARGGLAAYNEQFF	TGTGCCACCAGTGCCCGGGGGGGACTAGCAGCCTACAATGAGCAGTTCTTC
TRBV5-1	.	.	TRBJ1-1	CASTPGHQKNTEAFF	TGCGCCAGCACCCCCGGGCACCAAAAGAACACTGAAGCTTTCTTT